The 21 T cell receptor beta chains presented below share a single source sample, sequenced in a study of shared clonotypes between healthy human individuals. Sequencing was performed with immunoSEQ multiplex PCR; in TCRdb, only in-frame clones are kept and a portion is missing. This table holds 2 million or so clones, over 85% found once. CD45RO negativity and positive selection for CCR7 defined naive CD8 cells, a population that excluded terminally differentiated effector memory CD45RA+ cells. Material for sequencing was naive CD8+ T cells sorted from blood. These receptor sequences come from a man between 18 and 35 years old in good health.

The rearrangement joins TRBV4-1 to TRBJ1-2, with D possibly being TRBD1 (6 bases). CDR1 MGHRA and CDR2 YSYEKL come from the germline V gene. The CDR3 sequence is 17 residues long. Trimming left V 3 bases short and J 6 bases short, with 23 bases between. This CDR3 is CASSQGYRDNLKDGYTF. The CDR3 DNA reads TGCGCCAGCAGCCAGGGATACCGGGACAACCTTAAGGATGGCTACACCTTC.

This chain links TRBV6-5 with TRBJ1-1; TRBD1 agrees at 8 bases. Per the germline V gene, CDR1 is MNHEY and CDR2 is SVGAGI. This CDR3 spans 16 amino acids. V shed 0 bases and J 3 bases; nucleotides not matched to a gene: 6. CDR3 in DNA: TGTGCCAGCAGTTACTCGACAGGGGAGATAGACACTGAAGCTTTCTTT. It encodes CASSYSTGEIDTEAFF.

This chain connects TRBV28 to TRBJ1-2; 8 nucleotides match TRBD1. CDR1 is MDHEN, CDR2 SYDVKM, per germline. Trimming at V came to 2 bases and at J to 6 bases, leaving 8 bases not matched to a gene. CDR3 length: 15 amino acids. The CDR3 protein is CASSLQGAQGNGYTF. CDR3 DNA sequence: TGTGCCAGCAGTTTACAGGGGGCGCAGGGGAATGGCTACACCTTC.

The CDR3 spells CASKTGTGNTIYF. Here the CDR3 DNA reads TGTGCCAGCAAGACTGGGACGGGAAACACCATATATTTT. The gene calls are TRBV7-9 and TRBJ1-3, with a possible D match to TRBD1 (5 bases). This CDR3 has 13 residues. Trimming took 7 bases from V and 4 from J, leaving 11 bases between them. Per germline, CDR1 SEHNR and CDR2 FQNEAQ (reference sequence).

The rearrangement uses TRBV5-6 and TRBJ1-5; 8 positions agree with TRBD1. CDR1 is SGHDT and CDR2 is YYEEEE in the germline V gene. The CDR3 runs 16 residues. Losses at the gene ends were 4 bases for V and 1 base for J; bases not matched to a gene: 7. As DNA, the CDR3 is TGTGCCAGCAGCCATACCCAGGGGGCCAGCAATCAGCCCCAGCATTTT. Translation gives CASSHTQGASNQPQHF.

The J gene is TRBJ2-3, the V gene TRBV23-1, with 7 positions matching TRBD1. TRBV23-1 is marked as an open reading frame, function uncertain. V shed 3 bases and J 5 bases; nucleotides not matched to a gene: 11. CDR3 length: 16 amino acids. The CDR3 reads CASSQVNRGPGDTQYF. The CDR3 DNA sequence: TGCGCCAGCAGTCAGGTTAATAGGGGGCCTGGAGATACGCAGTATTTT.

The CDR3: CAHKDWSSYEQYF. The CDR3 nucleotides read TGTGCCCACAAGGACTGGAGCTCCTACGAGCAGTACTTC. The chain joins TRBV30 to TRBJ2-7; possibly TRBD2 for D (5 bases). The CDR3 has 13 residues. CDR1 is GTSNPN, CDR2 SVGIG, per germline (reference sequence). V was cut by 8 bases and J by 0 bases, with 14 bases left in between.

The chain joins TRBV4-3 to TRBJ2-1, with TRBD2 matching over 14 bases. Germline-derived CDR1 and CDR2 are LGHNA and YSLEER. The J segment lost 7 bases and the V segment lost 4 bases, leaving 12 bases of the junction unmatched. This CDR3 region has 18 residues. Written as DNA, the CDR3 is TGCGCCAGCAGCCCGGGACTAGCGGGAGACCTAGAAGGGAATGAGCAGTTCTTC. Protein: CASSPGLAGDLEGNEQFF.

Of note for this clone: The same CDR3 is also encoded by other DNA sequences in this sample. The CDR3 is CASSEGTGTYEQYF. CDR3 sequence (DNA): TGTGCCAGCAGCGAAGGGACAGGGACCTACGAGCAGTACTTC. This chain connects TRBV9 to TRBJ2-7; 9 positions agree with TRBD1. This CDR3 comprises 14 residues. Germline V lookup: CDR1 SGDLS, CDR2 YYNGEE. V gave up 3 bases and J gave up 2 bases; unmatched junction bases: 3.

With regard to this clone: Other DNA sequences in this sample translate to the same CDR3. The rearrangement uses TRBV9 and TRBJ2-5; unclear D gene. V was pared by 0 bases and J by 1 base, with 7 bases between. This CDR3 is 14 amino acids long. CDR1 is SGDLS and CDR2 is YYNGEE in the germline V gene. The CDR3 protein is CASSVGPLQETQYF. The CDR3 DNA reads TGTGCCAGCAGCGTAGGACCCCTCCAAGAGACCCAGTACTTC.

The chain joins TRBV15 to TRBJ2-7; 15 nucleotides align to TRBD2. The V gene's germline CDR1 is LNHNV and CDR2 YYDKDF (reference sequence). Trimming cost V 5 bases and J 4 bases; bases outside gene matches: 6. The CDR3 runs to 16 residues. The CDR3 coding sequence is TGTGCCACCAGCTCCGGACTAGCGGGAGGGGGTTACGAGCAGTACTTC. Protein sequence: CATSSGLAGGGYEQYF.

The chain joins TRBV7-9 to TRBJ2-7, with 7 bases identical to TRBD1. The CDR3 sequence is 14 residues long. Germline assignment: CDR1 SEHNR and CDR2 FQNEAQ (reference sequence). Unmatched junction bases numbered 4, after V lost 1 base and J lost 4 bases. The CDR3 loop reads CASSLGGTDYEQYF. CDR3 bases: TGTGCCAGCAGCTTAGGTGGGACAGATTACGAGCAGTACTTC. The variable domain in full, with the rest retrieved from reference TRBV7-9 and TRBJ2-7, is DTGVSQNPRHKITKRGQNVTFRCDPISEHNRLYWYRQTLGQGPEFLTYFQNEAQLEKSRLLSDRFSAERPKGSFSTLEIQRTEQGDSAMYLCASSLGGTDYEQYFGPGTRLTVT.

The table lists this clone with a few counts. Within the sample, other DNA sequences also encode this same CDR3. This chain connects TRBV28 to TRBJ1-5; D call uncertain. The CDR3 loop spans 11 amino acids. Germline assignment: CDR1 MDHEN and CDR2 SYDVKM. V gave up 2 bases and J gave up 4 bases, with 0 bases separating them. The CDR3 DNA reads TGTGCCAGCAGTTTAAATCAGCCCCAGCATTTT. It is translated as CASSLNQPQHF.

This rearrangement joins TRBV9 to TRBJ2-7; maybe TRBD2 (5 bases). The CDR3 covers 15 residues. V was pared by 2 bases and J by 2 bases, with 14 bases between. Germline-derived CDR1 and CDR2 are SGDLS and YYNGEE. The CDR3 sequence: CASSVSWEWPYEQYF. CDR3 bases: TGTGCCAGCAGCGTCTCGTGGGAGTGGCCCTACGAGCAGTACTTC.

This rearrangement joins TRBV5-8 to TRBJ2-7, with D unresolved. The germline V and J ends were trimmed by 4 bases and 5 bases, with 10 bases remaining between them. The CDR3 spans 12 residues. The germline V gene encodes CDR1 SGHTS and CDR2 YDEGEE. DNA of the CDR3: TGTGCCAGCAGCCAAAATCCAAACGAGCAGTACTTC. As protein: CASSQNPNEQYF. Full variable domain (missing parts from reference TRBV5-8 and TRBJ2-7): EAGVTQSPTHLIKTRGQQATLRCSPISGHTSVYWYQQALGLGLQFLLWYDEGEERNRGNFPPRFSGRQFPNYSSELNVNALELEDSALYLCASSQNPNEQYFGPGTRLTVT.

This sequence joins TRBV27 and TRBJ2-1; D may be TRBD1 (6 bases). V was trimmed by 7 bases and J by 4 bases, leaving 20 bases between them. The germline V gene encodes CDR1 MNHEY and CDR2 SMNVEV (reference sequence). The CDR3 has 16 amino acids. The CDR3 DNA sequence: TGTGCCAGCACCACCATGGGCAGGGGAAGGTACAATGAGCAGTTCTTC. It translates to CASTTMGRGRYNEQFF.

The rearrangement uses TRBV5-4 and TRBJ1-4; D is perhaps TRBD1 (5 bases). Germline CDR1 and CDR2: SGHNT and YYREEE (reference sequence). Between the trimmed V and J ends, which lost 2 bases and 3 bases, there was a span of 8 bases. There are 14 residues in the CDR3. CDR3 DNA: TGTGCCAGCAGCTTATGGGGGGCTAATGAAAAACTGTTTTTT. Protein sequence: CASSLWGANEKLFF.

The genes are TRBV6-6 and TRBJ2-7, with unresolved D. The CDR3 length is 13 residues. Germline V lookup: CDR1 MNHNY, CDR2 SVGAGI (reference sequence). The ends were cut back, 10 bases at V and 4 bases at J, with 17 bases in the middle. CDR3: CATSALLRYEQYF. The CDR3 coding sequence is TGTGCCACCTCAGCCCTCCTCAGATACGAGCAGTACTTC.

The chain carries TRBV20-1 and TRBJ2-7; perhaps TRBD1 as D (5 bases). Germline V gene data show CDR1 as DFQATT and CDR2 as SNEGSKA (reference sequence). Trimming took off 6 bases at V and 3 bases at J, with 9 bases between the two ends. The CDR3 is 11 residues long. The CDR3 bases are TGCAGTGCGGACACAGTCTACGAGCAGTACTTC. It codes for CSADTVYEQYF.

The J gene is TRBJ2-7, the V gene TRBV29-1; D gene unclear. V gave up 4 bases and J gave up 0 bases, with 4 bases separating them. The CDR3 spans 11 residues. In germline, CDR1 is SQVTM, CDR2 ANQGSEA. In DNA form, the CDR3 reads TGCAGCGTTGCTGTCTCCTACGAGCAGTACTTC. Its protein is CSVAVSYEQYF.

The rearrangement joins TRBV27 to TRBJ2-2; D is ambiguous. Germline V gene lookup returns CDR1 MNHEY and CDR2 SMNVEV (reference sequence). The CDR3 runs to 16 residues. V dropped 3 bases and J dropped 1 base, with 12 bases sitting between them. The CDR3 here is CASSLSHGVNTGELFF. The CDR3, as DNA: TGTGCCAGCAGTTTGTCACATGGGGTGAACACCGGGGAGCTGTTTTTT.